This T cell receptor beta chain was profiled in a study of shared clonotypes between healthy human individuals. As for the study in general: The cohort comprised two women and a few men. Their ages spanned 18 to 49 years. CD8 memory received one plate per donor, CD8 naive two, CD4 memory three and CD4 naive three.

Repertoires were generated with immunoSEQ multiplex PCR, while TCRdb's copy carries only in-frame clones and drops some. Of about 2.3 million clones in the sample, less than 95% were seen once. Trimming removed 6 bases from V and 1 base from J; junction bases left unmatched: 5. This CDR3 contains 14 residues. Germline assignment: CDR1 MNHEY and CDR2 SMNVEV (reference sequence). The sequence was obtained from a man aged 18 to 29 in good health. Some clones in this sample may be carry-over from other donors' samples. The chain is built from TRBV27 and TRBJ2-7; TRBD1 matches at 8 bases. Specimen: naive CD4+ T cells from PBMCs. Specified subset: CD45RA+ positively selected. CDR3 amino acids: CASSLDRASYEQYF. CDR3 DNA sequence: TGTGCCAGCAGCTTGGACAGGGCATCCTACGAGCAGTACTTC.